The 27 T cell receptor beta chains below all came from one sample that was sequenced in a study of T cell repertoires in cytomegalovirus infection. MiXCR, run by TCRdb on the reads, gives a single entry per CDR3 protein. This sample has around 94,000 distinct CDR3 sequences, with 16% found just once. What was sequenced was PBMCs. The receptors were gathered from a human donor in good health (CMV status not recorded). Some clones in this sample may be carry-over from other donors' samples.

This clonotype was found a few times. This chain uses TRBV28 with TRBJ2-7, with a tentative D call TRBD1 (5 bases). The CDR3 totals 14 residues. Deletions cut 8 bases from V and 1 base from J, with 15 bases between. Germline V gives CDR1 MDHEN, CDR2 SYDVKM. The CDR3 coding sequence is TGTGCCAGCTCCAGAGCAGGGTCATCCTACGAGCAGTACTTC. This encodes CASSRAGSSYEQYF.

The table lists this clonotype with many counts. The chain links TRBV12-3 or TRBV12-4 to TRBJ1-2; 8 positions match TRBD1. V shed 5 bases and J 4 bases; nucleotides not matched to a gene: 12. The CDR3 loop spans 16 amino acids. Written as DNA, the CDR3 is TGTGCCAGCAGTCTGGACAGGGCCGTCTCTCCCTATGGCTACACCTTC. Translation gives CASSLDRAVSPYGYTF.

The table lists this clonotype with many counts. The chain employs TRBV10-3 and TRBJ1-1, with a tentative D call TRBD1 (6 bases). Germline values: CDR1 ENHRY, CDR2 SYGVKD. The CDR3 contains 15 residues. Trimming took 8 bases from V and 4 from J, leaving 20 bases between them. CDR3 region: CAIGGSEGGSTEAFF. DNA of the CDR3: TGTGCCATCGGTGGGTCCGAGGGGGGGAGCACTGAAGCTTTCTTT.

This clonotype showed up many times. The chain employs TRBV7-2 and TRBJ2-7, with D possibly being TRBD1 (5 bases). The CDR3 is made up of 16 amino acids. Per the germline V gene, CDR1 is SGHTA and CDR2 is FQGNSA. V was clipped by 5 bases and J by 0 bases, with 17 bases between them. CDR3 DNA sequence: TGTGCCAGCAGCCCGGACCCGACAGCAATCTCCTACGAGCAGTACTTC. This codes for CASSPDPTAISYEQYF.

The chain combines TRBV11-3 with TRBJ2-5, with 9 bases lining up with TRBD2. The CDR3 consists of 15 residues. Trimming cost V 5 bases and J 5 bases; bases outside gene matches: 9. Germline assignment: CDR1 SGHNT and CDR2 YENEEA. The CDR3 bases are TGTGCCAGCAGCGAACGCGGGGGGGCTGGGGAGACCCAGTACTTC. It yields the protein CASSERGGAGETQYF.

About this clonotype itself: This sequence may be a read error, since a much larger clone differs from it by one base. Without the conserved terminal phenylalanine or tryptophan, this CDR3 likely stems from a read error. The rearrangement links TRBV20-1 to TRBJ1-1, with D maybe TRBD1 (5 bases). V lost 3 bases and J 9 bases, leaving 11 bases between the germline ends. The CDR3 runs 11 residues. The germline CDR1 and CDR2 sequences are DFQATT and SNEGSKA (reference sequence). DNA of the CDR3: TGCAGTGCTAGTTGGGGGAACCAAGCTTTCTAT. Its translation: CSASWGNQAFY.

Many counts were recorded for this clonotype. The J gene is TRBJ1-1, the V gene TRBV7-8; D not certain. The CDR3 has 16 residues. CDR1 SGHVS and CDR2 FQNEAQ come from the germline V gene. Trimming removed 5 bases from V and 0 bases from J, with 16 bases in between. The CDR3 DNA is TGTGCCAGCAGCGCACAATCCAGGTACATGAACACTGAAGCTTTCTTT. The encoded protein is CASSAQSRYMNTEAFF.

Ten or more counts support this clonotype. The chain links TRBV7-2 to TRBJ1-4; weak D call: TRBD1 (6 bases). With 1 base removed from V and 7 bases from J, the gap between germline ends came to 7 bases. Germline V CDR1 and CDR2: SGHTA, FQGNSA. The CDR3 is 13 residues long. In DNA form, the CDR3 reads TGTGCCAGCAGCTTAGAGGGGGGTGAAAAACTGTTTTTT. Its translation is CASSLEGGEKLFF.

This clonotype came up many times. The chain is built from TRBV7-8 and TRBJ2-1; 8 bases fit TRBD1. The V and J ends lost 5 bases and 3 bases, in that order; junction bases with no gene match: 12. The germline CDR1 and CDR2 sequences are SGHVS and FQNEAQ. The CDR3 is made up of 17 amino acids. CDR3 loop: CASSPPVRGRYYNEQFF. CDR3 coding DNA: TGTGCCAGCAGCCCTCCAGTCAGGGGGCGGTACTACAATGAGCAGTTCTTC.

The genes are TRBV4-1 and TRBJ1-1, with D perhaps matching TRBD1 (6 bases). V lost 1 base, J lost 6 bases, and 12 bases lay in between. CDR3 length: 14 residues. Looked up from germline, CDR1 is MGHRA and CDR2 is YSYEKL. CDR3 DNA sequence: TGCGCCAGCAGCCAAGCTCAGGGGATCCCTGAAGCTTTCTTT. As protein: CASSQAQGIPEAFF.

This clonotype was observed a few times. The V call is TRBV4-1, the J call TRBJ2-5, with 9 bases that match TRBD1. CDR1 is MGHRA and CDR2 is YSYEKL in the germline V gene. After removal of 1 base from V and 0 bases from J, the junction contained 0 bases not matched to a gene. The CDR3 length is 15 residues. This CDR3 is CASSQGDRDQETQYF. DNA for the CDR3: TGCGCCAGCAGCCAAGGGGACAGGGACCAAGAGACCCAGTACTTC.

This clonotype was counted only a few times. V is TRBV20-1 and J is TRBJ1-5; TRBD1 agrees at 12 bases. V gave up 5 bases and J gave up 8 bases; unmatched junction bases: 10. CDR3 length equals 15 residues. Germline V lookup: CDR1 DFQATT, CDR2 SNEGSKA (reference sequence). CDR3 region: CSAYPGQGAQEPQHF. Here the CDR3 DNA reads TGCAGTGCTTATCCGGGACAGGGGGCGCAGGAGCCCCAGCATTTT.

At least ten counts were recorded for this clonotype. V is TRBV5-1 and J is TRBJ1-2; tentatively, D is TRBD1 (5 bases). This CDR3 is 13 amino acids long. Trimming stripped 2 bases from V and 8 bases from J, with 13 bases between. The germline CDR1 and CDR2 sequences are SGHRS and YFSETQ. The CDR3 loop is CASSLSRDWGYTF. Written as DNA, the CDR3 is TGCGCCAGCAGCTTAAGTAGGGACTGGGGCTACACCTTC.

A note on this clonotype: Just one base apart from a much larger clone, this may be a read error. This chain uses TRBV12-3 or TRBV12-4 with TRBJ1-1, with D hard to call. The length of the CDR3 is 13 residues. The V gene lost 4 bases and the J gene lost 6 bases, with 12 bases spanning the gap. The chain's CDR3 is CASSSYQWSEAFF. DNA of the CDR3: TGTGCCAGCAGTTCCTACCAGTGGTCTGAAGCTTTCTTT.

In this sample, this clonotype turned up many times. The J gene is TRBJ1-6, the V gene TRBV4-1; 7 bases are shared with TRBD1. This CDR3 has 14 amino acids. The ends lost 4 bases at V and 7 bases at J; junction bases unmatched: 4. Germline V gene sequence: CDR1 MGHRA, CDR2 YSYEKL. Here the CDR3 DNA reads TGCGCCAGCAGCCGGGACAGCAGGAATTCACCCCTCCACTTT. This encodes CASSRDSRNSPLHF.

This clonotype was picked up a small number of times. The chain couples TRBV3-1 to TRBJ1-2; D remains unclear. Between the trimmed V and J ends, which lost 2 bases and 3 bases, there was a span of 10 bases. CDR3 length equals 14 residues. Germline CDR1 LGHDT, CDR2 YNNKEL (reference sequence). In DNA, the CDR3 is TGTGCCAGCAGCCAACCCGGTGAGGACTATGGCTACACCTTC. It is translated as CASSQPGEDYGYTF.

This clonotype appeared a few times. The V gene is TRBV19, the J gene TRBJ2-2; the D call may be TRBD1 or TRBD2 (6 bases each). This CDR3 is built from 16 residues. The germline V gene has CDR1 LNHDA and CDR2 SQIVND (reference sequence). V was pared by 5 bases and J by 4 bases, with 17 bases between. The CDR3 protein is CASSQGRGVATGELFF. The DNA for the CDR3 is TGTGCCAGTAGTCAGGGGCGGGGAGTCGCCACCGGGGAGCTGTTTTTT.

Comments on this clonotype: A read error is possible here, since a much larger clone lies one base away. This chain joins TRBV7-2 and TRBJ2-7; 9 bases match TRBD2. Germline CDR1 reads SGHTA; CDR2 reads FQGNSA. The CDR3 totals 15 residues. CDR3 bases: TGTGCCAGAAGCTTAGTGGGGACTAGCTCCCACGAGCAGTACTTC. This codes for CARSLVGTSSHEQYF.

V gene TRBV2 combines with J gene TRBJ1-4; maybe TRBD1 (5 bases). This CDR3 region has 13 residues. V was shortened by 10 bases and J by 7 bases, with 16 bases between the two germline ends. CDR1 is SNHLY, CDR2 FYNNEI, per germline. CDR3 sequence (DNA): TGTGCCACCGTTGGGCAGGGCGGTGAAAAACTGTTTTTT. Translating it yields CATVGQGGEKLFF.

This clonotype was seen more than once but under ten times. The chain employs TRBV18 and TRBJ2-7; D is uncertain. The CDR3 totals 12 residues. Germline V gene lookup returns CDR1 KGHSH and CDR2 LQKENI. V gave up 5 bases and J gave up 4 bases, with 9 bases separating them. The CDR3 loop reads CASSTDGYEQYF. The CDR3 DNA reads TGTGCCAGCTCAACGGATGGGTACGAGCAGTACTTC.

This clonotype came up many times. The CDR3 coding sequence is TGTGCCAGCATCGCCATCCTCGGGGGAATCTACGAGCAGTACTTC. Translated, it gives CASIAILGGIYEQYF. V gene TRBV7-2 combines with J gene TRBJ2-7, with D perhaps TRBD2 (6 bases). Trimming pared 7 bases from V and 3 bases from J, leaving 19 bases between. CDR3 size: 15 residues. Germline V CDR1 and CDR2: SGHTA, FQGNSA. The variable domain in full, completed from reference TRBV7-2 and TRBJ2-7, reads GAGVSQSPSNKVTEKGKDVELRCDPISGHTALYWYRQSLGQGLEFLIYFQGNSAPDKSGLPSDRFSAERTGGSVSTLTIQRTQQEDSAVYLCASIAILGGIYEQYFGPGTRLTVT.

The V and J genes are TRBV5-4 and TRBJ2-2; 10 bases are shared with TRBD2. Losses at the gene ends were 6 bases for V and 0 bases for J; bases not matched to a gene: 8. In germline, CDR1 is SGHNT, CDR2 YYREEE (reference sequence). This CDR3 region has 17 residues. The CDR3 DNA reads as TGTGCCAGCACCTCGAGGAGCGGGGGGGCGAACACCGGGGAGCTGTTTTTT. It yields the protein CASTSRSGGANTGELFF.

This clonotype has ten or more counts. The chain carries TRBV7-2 and TRBJ2-1; D is uncertain. The CDR3 consists of 11 residues. Germline lookup yields CDR1 SGHTA and CDR2 FQGNSA. V lost 1 base to trimming and J lost 15 bases, with 10 bases between them. The DNA of the CDR3 is TGTGCCAGCAGCTTAGGGCTAAGACGGTTCTTC. Protein sequence: CASSLGLRRFF.

As concerns this clonotype: A much larger clone differs by one base, so this may be a read error. This chain links TRBV10-3 with TRBJ2-7; D is perhaps TRBD1 or TRBD2 (5 bases each). Trimming shortened V by 0 bases and J by 10 bases, and 19 bases separated the two germline ends. The CDR3 length is 15 residues. Germline V gene lookup returns CDR1 ENHRY and CDR2 SYGVKD. The CDR3 DNA reads as TGTGCCATCAGTGAGTCTGCCGGGCCCCAGAGGGACCAGTACTTC. It codes for CAISESAGPQRDQYF.

The sample holds a few counts of this clonotype. V usage is TRBV15 and J usage is TRBJ1-6; 8 bases align to TRBD1. Looked up from germline, CDR1 is LNHNV and CDR2 is YYDKDF (reference sequence). The CDR3 is 15 residues long. Trimming took 3 bases from V and 6 from J; bases not matched to a gene: 4. CDR3 sequence (DNA): TGTGCCACCAGCAGCGACAGGGGAAGTAATTCACCCCTCCACTTT. Translation gives CATSSDRGSNSPLHF.

This clonotype was picked up many times. This chain joins TRBV11-2 and TRBJ1-2; D perhaps matches TRBD1 (5 bases). This CDR3 has 16 amino acids. V lost 5 bases to trimming and J lost 0 bases, with 16 bases between them. Germline CDR1 and CDR2: SGHAT and FQNNGV. CDR3 sequence (DNA): TGTGCCAGCAGCCCCACCGTCGGGGGGACTAACTATGGCTACACCTTC. This codes for CASSPTVGGTNYGYTF. Supplemented by reference TRBV11-2 and TRBJ1-2, the full variable domain reads EAGVAQSPRYKIIEKRQSVAFWCNPISGHATLYWYQQILGQGPKLLIQFQNNGVVDDSQLPKDRFSAERLKGVDSTLKIQPAKLEDSAVYLCASSPTVGGTNYGYTFGSGTRLTVV.

This chain joins TRBV3-1 and TRBJ2-1; possible D gene TRBD1, 6 bases. Germline CDR1 is LGHDT and CDR2 is YNNKEL (reference sequence). V was cut by 4 bases and J by 9 bases, with 19 bases left in between. CDR3 length: 15 amino acids. The DNA of the CDR3 is TGTGCCAGCAGCCCGGGCAGGGGCGGCAGGGCTGAGCAGTTCTTC. Translating it yields CASSPGRGGRAEQFF.